This TCR beta chain was sequenced for a study of cytomegalovirus exposure and HLA in healthy donors. This clone was recorded once. V was trimmed by 3 bases and J by 3 bases, leaving 11 bases between them. The V gene's germline CDR1 is SQVTM and CDR2 ANQGSEA. The CDR3 spans 13 residues. The primer mix had 60 Vbeta and 13 Jbeta primers. Profiling relied on immunoSEQ multiplex PCR, and the TCRdb table lists in-frame clones only, not all of them. The sample carries 100,000 to 150,000 clones, roughly three fifths recorded once. The rearrangement links TRBV29-1 to TRBJ2-5, with D possibly TRBD1 on 5 matching bases. Material for sequencing was PBMCs. The sequence was collected from a woman aged 40 to 50 in good health and CMV-seropositive. The CDR3 nucleotides read TGCAGCGTTGAGAGCAGGGTGGAAGAGACCCAGTACTTC. Translated, it gives CSVESRVEETQYF. Drawing the rest from reference TRBV29-1 and TRBJ2-5, the complete variable domain is SAVISQKPSRDICQRGTSLTIQCQVDSQVTMMFWYRQQPGQSLTLIATANQGSEATYESGFVIDKFPISRPNLTFSTLTVSNMSPEDSSIYLCSVESRVEETQYFGPGTRLLVL.